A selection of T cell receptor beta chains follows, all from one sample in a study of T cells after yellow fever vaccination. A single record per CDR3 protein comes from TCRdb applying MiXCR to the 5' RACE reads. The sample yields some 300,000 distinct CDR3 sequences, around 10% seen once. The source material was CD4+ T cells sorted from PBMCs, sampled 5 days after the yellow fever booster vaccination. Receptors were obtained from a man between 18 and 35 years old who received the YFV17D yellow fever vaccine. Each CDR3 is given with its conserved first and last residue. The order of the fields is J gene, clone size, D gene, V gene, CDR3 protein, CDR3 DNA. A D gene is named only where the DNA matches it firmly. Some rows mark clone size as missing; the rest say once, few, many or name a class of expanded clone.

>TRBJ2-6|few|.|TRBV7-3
CASSPGAGGTGANVLTF
TGTGCCAGCAGCCCAGGGGCCGGGGGTACTGGGGCCAACGTCCTGACTTTC
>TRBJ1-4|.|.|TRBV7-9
CASSTTTGLLNEKLFF
TGTGCCAGCAGCACGACCACGGGACTCCTTAATGAAAAACTGTTTTTT
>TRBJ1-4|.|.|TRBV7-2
CASSRGGSTNEKLFF
TGTGCCAGCAGCCGGGGAGGCTCAACTAATGAAAAACTGTTTTTT
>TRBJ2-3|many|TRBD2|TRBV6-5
CASSYPRGGTDTQYF
TGTGCCAGCAGTTACCCACGGGGGGGCACAGATACGCAGTATTTT
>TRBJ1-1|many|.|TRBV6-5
CASRRGATEAFF
TGTGCCAGCAGAAGGGGGGCCACTGAAGCTTTCTTT
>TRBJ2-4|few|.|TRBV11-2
CASSRRAGIASNIQYF
TGTGCCAGCAGCCGTCGGGCGGGGATCGCCTCAAACATTCAGTACTTC
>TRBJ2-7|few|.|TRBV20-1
CSVLRNEQYF
TGCAGTGTCCTACGGAACGAGCAGTACTTC
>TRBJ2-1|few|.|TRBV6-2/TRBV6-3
CAILAGHEQFF
TGTGCCATTCTCGCGGGGCATGAGCAGTTCTTC
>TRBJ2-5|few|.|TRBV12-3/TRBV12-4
CASSRGRGPETQYF
TGTGCCAGCAGCCGGGGGAGGGGGCCCGAGACCCAGTACTTC
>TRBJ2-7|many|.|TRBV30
CAWSVQGAVEQYF
TGTGCCTGGAGTGTACAGGGCGCCGTCGAGCAGTACTTC
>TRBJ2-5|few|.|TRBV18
CASSPQLLQETQYF
TGTGCCAGCTCACCCCAACTACTACAAGAGACCCAGTACTTC
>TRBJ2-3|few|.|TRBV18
CASSPGPGDTQYF
TGTGCCAGCTCACCGGGGCCCGGGGATACGCAGTATTTT
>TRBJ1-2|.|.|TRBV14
CASSQDLRTNYGYTF
TGTGCCAGCAGCCAAGATCTCCGGACTAACTATGGCTACACCTTC
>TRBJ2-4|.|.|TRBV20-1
CSARDNRGGENIQYF
TGCAGTGCTAGAGATAACAGGGGGGGCGAAAACATTCAGTACTTC
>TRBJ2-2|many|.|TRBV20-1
CSAQGQRGAGELFF
TGCAGTGCTCAAGGACAGAGGGGGGCCGGGGAGCTGTTTTTT
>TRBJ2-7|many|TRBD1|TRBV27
CASSYRDRGSYEQYF
TGTGCCAGCAGCTACCGGGACAGGGGATCCTACGAGCAGTACTTC
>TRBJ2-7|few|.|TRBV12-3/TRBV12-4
CASSLGQESYEQYF
TGTGCCAGCAGTCTTGGCCAGGAGTCCTACGAGCAGTACTTC
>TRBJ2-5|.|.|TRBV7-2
CASTILGGTQYF
TGTGCCAGCACCATATTGGGGGGGACCCAGTACTTC
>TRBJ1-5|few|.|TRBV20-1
CSATHEGGASQPQHF
TGCAGTGCTACCCACGAGGGGGGGGCCAGCCAGCCCCAGCATTTT
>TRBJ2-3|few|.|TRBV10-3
CAISGEGWRADTQYF
TGTGCCATCAGCGGTGAGGGGTGGCGGGCAGATACGCAGTATTTT
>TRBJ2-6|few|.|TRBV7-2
CASSLPYSGANVLTF
TGTGCCAGCAGCCTCCCATACTCTGGGGCCAACGTCCTGACTTTC
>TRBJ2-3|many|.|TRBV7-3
CASSAATGFSQYF
TGTGCCAGCAGCGCCGCGACCGGGTTTTCGCAGTATTTT
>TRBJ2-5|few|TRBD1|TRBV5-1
CASSLKQGVETQYF
TGCGCCAGCAGCTTAAAACAGGGGGTAGAGACCCAGTACTTC
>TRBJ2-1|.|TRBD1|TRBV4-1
CASSQVTGADEQFF
TGCGCCAGCAGCCAAGTTACAGGGGCGGATGAGCAGTTCTTC
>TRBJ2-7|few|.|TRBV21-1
CASSQYYEQYF
TGTGCCAGCAGCCAGTACTACGAGCAGTACTTC
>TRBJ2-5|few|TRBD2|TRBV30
CAWRGLAGAGETQYF
TGTGCCTGGAGAGGGCTAGCGGGGGCGGGGGAGACCCAGTACTTC
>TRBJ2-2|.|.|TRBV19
CASSIRRGTPNTGELFF
TGTGCCAGTAGTATAAGGCGAGGGACCCCGAACACCGGGGAGCTGTTTTTT
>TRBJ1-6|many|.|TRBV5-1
CASSLTGTNSPLHF
TGCGCCAGCAGCTTAACGGGGACTAATTCACCCCTCCACTTT
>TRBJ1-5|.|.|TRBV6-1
CASSEWGRPQHF
TGTGCCAGCAGTGAGTGGGGACGGCCCCAGCATTTT
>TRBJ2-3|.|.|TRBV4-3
CASSRASLLPDTQYF
TGCGCCAGCAGCCGAGCAAGTTTGTTGCCAGATACGCAGTATTTT
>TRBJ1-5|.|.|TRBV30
CAWNTGVQPQHF
TGTGCCTGGAATACGGGGGTCCAGCCCCAGCATTTT
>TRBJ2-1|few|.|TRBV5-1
CASSQRGPEEQFF
TGCGCCAGCAGCCAACGGGGACCAGAAGAGCAGTTCTTC
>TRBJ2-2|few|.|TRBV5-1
CASSFSALPTGELFF
TGCGCCAGCAGCTTTTCGGCACTCCCGACCGGGGAGCTGTTTTTT
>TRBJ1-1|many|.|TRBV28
CASIGARGENTEAFF
TGTGCCAGCATTGGAGCTCGGGGGGAGAACACTGAAGCTTTCTTT
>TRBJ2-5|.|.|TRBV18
CASSPNGRETQYF
TGTGCCAGCTCACCCAACGGGCGGGAGACCCAGTACTTC
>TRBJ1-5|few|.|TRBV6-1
CASSGGFSDQPQHF
TGTGCCAGCAGTGGAGGGTTTAGTGATCAGCCCCAGCATTTT
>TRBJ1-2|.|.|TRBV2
CASSVLGYGYTF
TGTGCCAGCAGTGTATTGGGTTATGGCTACACCTTC
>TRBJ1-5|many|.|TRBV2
CASTLGANNQPQHF
TGTGCCAGCACGTTAGGGGCGAACAATCAGCCCCAGCATTTT
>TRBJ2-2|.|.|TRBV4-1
CASSQDSRGMTGELFF
TGCGCCAGCAGCCAAGACTCACGGGGAATGACCGGGGAGCTGTTTTTT
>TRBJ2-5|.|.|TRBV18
CASSPLASQETQYF
TGTGCCAGCTCACCGCTAGCTTCGCAAGAGACCCAGTACTTC
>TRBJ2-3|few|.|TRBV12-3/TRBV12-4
CASSFGADTQYF
TGTGCCAGCAGCTTTGGAGCAGATACGCAGTATTTT
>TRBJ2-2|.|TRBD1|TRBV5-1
CASSQGTGGTGELFF
TGCGCCAGCAGCCAAGGGACAGGGGGAACCGGGGAGCTGTTTTTT
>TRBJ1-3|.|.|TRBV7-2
CASSLARASSGNTIYF
TGTGCCAGCAGCTTAGCCCGGGCCAGCTCTGGAAACACCATATATTTT
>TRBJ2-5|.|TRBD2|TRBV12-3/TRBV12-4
CASTRAGPQETQYF
TGTGCCAGCACCCGAGCGGGGCCGCAAGAGACCCAGTACTTC
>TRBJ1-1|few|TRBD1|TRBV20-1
CSAKQGVLAEAFF
TGCAGTGCTAAGCAGGGGGTTTTGGCTGAAGCTTTCTTT
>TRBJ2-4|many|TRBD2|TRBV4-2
CASSLAGEAKNIQYF
TGTGCCAGCAGCCTAGCGGGGGAAGCCAAAAACATTCAGTACTTC
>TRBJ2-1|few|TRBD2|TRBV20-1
CSARASGVTNEQFF
TGCAGTGCTAGAGCTAGCGGGGTAACCAATGAGCAGTTCTTC
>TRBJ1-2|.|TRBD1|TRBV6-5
CASSSRDRAADGYTF
TGTGCCAGCAGTTCCCGGGACAGGGCGGCCGATGGCTACACCTTC
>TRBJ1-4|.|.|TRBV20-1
CSAFGQKNEKLFF
TGCAGTGCGTTTGGGCAGAAAAATGAAAAACTGTTTTTT
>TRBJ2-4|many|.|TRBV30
CAWGQRGIQYF
TGTGCCTGGGGACAGAGGGGCATTCAGTACTTC
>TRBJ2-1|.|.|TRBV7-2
CASSLVAVQAGFF
TGTGCCAGCAGCTTAGTCGCCGTGCAAGCCGGGTTCTTC
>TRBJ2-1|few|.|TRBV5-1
CASMLGGGSSYNEQFF
TGCGCCAGCATGCTTGGGGGCGGGAGCTCCTACAATGAGCAGTTCTTC
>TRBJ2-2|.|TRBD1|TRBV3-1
CASISSGTGKVGELFF
TGTGCCAGCATATCGTCCGGGACAGGGAAGGTCGGGGAGCTGTTTTTT
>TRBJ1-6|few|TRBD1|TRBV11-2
CASSWAGTGKNSPLHF
TGTGCCAGCAGCTGGGCCGGGACAGGGAAGAATTCACCCCTCCACTTT